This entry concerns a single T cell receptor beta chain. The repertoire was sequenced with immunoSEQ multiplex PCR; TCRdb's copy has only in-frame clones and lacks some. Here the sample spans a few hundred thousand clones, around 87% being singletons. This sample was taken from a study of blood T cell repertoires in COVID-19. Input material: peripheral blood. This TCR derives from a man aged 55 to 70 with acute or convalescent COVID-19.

The CDR3 region is CASNPQGAFVTQYF. The CDR3 region has the DNA TGTGCCAGCAACCCACAGGGGGCGTTTGTGACCCAGTACTTC. This chain uses TRBV6-5 with TRBJ2-5; TRBD1 aligns across 9 bases. V was clipped by 7 bases and J by 7 bases; unmatched bases: 10. Per germline, CDR1 MNHEY and CDR2 SVGAGI. The CDR3 is 14 residues long.